The clone carrying this T cell receptor beta chain was observed a handful of times. The antigen remains undetermined. Template switching introduced a universal primer site, and the cDNA bore unique molecular identifiers. Via MiXCR, TCRdb re-called the 5' RACE reads, giving one row per CDR3 protein. This table holds approximately 410,000 distinct CDR3 sequences, about 18% found once. The data are from a study of identical twins. The donors were all healthy and Caucasian. Germline V gene sequence: CDR1 SQVTM, CDR2 ANQGSEA. The CDR3 has 11 amino acids. The ends were cut back, 4 bases at V and 9 bases at J, with 10 bases in the middle. Study-level findings and limits: Cross-sectional statistical analysis was relied on for the conclusions, without the same donors being followed.

Sequencing used naive T cells sorted from blood. The receptor was derived from a middle-aged man in good health. This rearrangement joins TRBV29-1 to TRBJ2-1; D call uncertain. The CDR3 DNA reads as TGCAGCGTTGGTTGGGGTACTGAGCAGTTCTTC. The encoded protein is CSVGWGTEQFF.